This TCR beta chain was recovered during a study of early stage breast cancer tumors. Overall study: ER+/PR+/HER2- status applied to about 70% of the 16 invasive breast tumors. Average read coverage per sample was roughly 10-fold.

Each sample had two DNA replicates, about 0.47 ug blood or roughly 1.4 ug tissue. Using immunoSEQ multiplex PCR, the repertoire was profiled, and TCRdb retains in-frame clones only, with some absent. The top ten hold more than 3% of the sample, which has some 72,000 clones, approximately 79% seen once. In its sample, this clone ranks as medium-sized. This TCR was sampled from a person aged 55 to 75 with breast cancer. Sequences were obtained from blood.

CDR3 DNA sequence: TGTGCCAGCAGAGGCGGGAGGCACCACAATGAGCAGTTCTTC. This codes for CASRGGRHHNEQFF. The chain has TRBV6-5 and TRBJ2-1, with 8 bases identical to TRBD2. The CDR3 consists of 14 residues. The V gene's germline CDR1 is MNHEY and CDR2 SVGAGI. V lost 6 bases, J lost 5 bases, and 6 bases stayed unmatched.